Here is one T cell receptor (beta chain) with its context. These data originate in a study of blood T cell repertoires in COVID-19. The method was immunoSEQ multiplex PCR; TCRdb's version includes in-frame clones alone and lacks a portion of them. The repertoire holds approximately 170,000 clones, with roughly 84% as singletons. CDR1 and CDR2 from the germline V gene are SEHNR and FQNEAQ (reference sequence). Trimming took 4 bases from V and 1 from J, leaving 7 bases between them. The CDR3 contains 13 residues. V and J are TRBV7-9 and TRBJ1-1; no firm D call. Sequences were obtained from peripheral blood. This clonotype was obtained from a woman aged 80 or over with active or convalescent COVID-19. The CDR3 reads CASSSQENTEAFF. DNA of the CDR3: TGTGCCAGCAGCTCGCAGGAGAACACTGAAGCTTTCTTT.